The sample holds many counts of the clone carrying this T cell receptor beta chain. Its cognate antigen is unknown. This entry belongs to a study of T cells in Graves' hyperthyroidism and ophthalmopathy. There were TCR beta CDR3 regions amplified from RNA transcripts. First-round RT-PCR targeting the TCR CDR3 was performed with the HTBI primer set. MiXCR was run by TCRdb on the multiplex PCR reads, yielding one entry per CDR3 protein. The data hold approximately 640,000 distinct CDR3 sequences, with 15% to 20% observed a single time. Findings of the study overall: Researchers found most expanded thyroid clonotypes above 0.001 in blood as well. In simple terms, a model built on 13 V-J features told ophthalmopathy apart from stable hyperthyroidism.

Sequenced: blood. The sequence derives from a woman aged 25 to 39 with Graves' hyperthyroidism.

The CDR3 DNA is TGTGCCAGCAGTTACTCGATCTGGGAAGGCCTGGCCGACAATGAGCAGTTCTTC. Translated, it gives CASSYSIWEGLADNEQFF. This chain joins TRBV6-2 or TRBV6-3 and TRBJ2-1; D is ambiguous. V lost 0 bases, J lost 5 bases, and 20 bases lay in between. The germline V gene has CDR1 MNHEY and CDR2 SVGEGT. This CDR3 is built from 18 residues.